These 25 T cell receptor beta chains were all obtained from the same sample, sequenced in a study of regulatory T cells in long-lasting Graves disease (dated by TCRdb to the early 2020s). The method was multiplex PCR. Reads for this sample came from an Illumina HiSeq 4000. TCR beta libraries were built with iRepertoire HTBI primers and Arm-PCR amplification of CDR3 regions. TCRdb passed the public sequencing reads through fastp at Q25 and MiXCR, retaining productive beta sequences. Each entry merges the rows of one CDR3 protein and shows their most common DNA and genes. This sample holds 450,000 to 500,000 distinct CDR3 sequences; about 16% were observed only once. The ten largest clonotypes hold 9.5% to 15% of the sample. The sample's time point label, decoded: newly diagnosed GD, antithyroid drugs for less than 3 months. For both TCR sequencing and RNA sequencing, RNA was extracted from PBMCs using TRIzol.

These data were also reused for a study on T cells in Graves' hyperthyroidism and ophthalmopathy.

Material: peripheral blood mononuclear cells (PBMCs), obtained at new diagnosis, from a patient treated with antithyroid drugs. The source of these receptors is a man aged 35-49 years with Graves disease. Donor details come from another sample of the same person, matched by shared clones.

This clonotype has at least ten counts. The CDR3 is CASSPRAGREQYF. The CDR3 coding sequence is TGCGCCAGCAGCCCGCGGGCTGGGAGAGAGCAGTACTTC. The chain combines TRBV5-1 with TRBJ2-7; weak D call: TRBD2 (5 bases). CDR1 is SGHRS and CDR2 is YFSETQ in the germline V gene. The length of the CDR3 is 13 residues. V lost 4 bases and J lost 7, with 15 bases in between. Together with reference TRBV5-1 and TRBJ2-7, the CDR3 gives the full variable domain: KAGVTQTPRYLIKTRGQQVTLSCSPISGHRSVSWYQQTPGQGLQFLFEYFSETQRNKGNFPGRFSGRQFSNSRSEMNVSTLELGDSALYLCASSPRAGREQYFGPGTRLTVT.

The chain joins TRBV11-3 to TRBJ2-5; TRBD2 matches 16 bases. Germline V CDR1 and CDR2: SGHNT, YENEEA. The length of the CDR3 is 16 residues. The V gene end was trimmed by 3 bases and the J gene end by 6 bases; junction bases not matched to a gene: 4. DNA of the CDR3: TGTGCCAGCAGCTTGGGACTAGCGGGAGGGGGAAAGACCCAGTACTTC. Protein: CASSLGLAGGGKTQYF.

Only a few counts were recorded for this clonotype. The gene calls are TRBV6-1 and TRBJ2-3, with D possibly being TRBD1 (6 bases). The germline CDR1 and CDR2 sequences are MNHNS and SASEGT. The V gene lost 5 bases and the J gene lost 2 bases, with 17 bases spanning the gap. The CDR3 is made up of 16 amino acids. The CDR3 sequence is CASSPGQPRATDTQYF. The CDR3, as DNA: TGTGCCAGCAGTCCAGGACAGCCGAGGGCCACAGATACGCAGTATTTT.

There are many counts of this clonotype. V usage is TRBV18 and J usage is TRBJ2-2; D unresolved. V was cut by 3 bases and J by 8 bases, with 7 bases left in between. The CDR3 is 12 amino acids. Germline values: CDR1 KGHSH, CDR2 LQKENI. The CDR3 loop reads CASSPIMGELFF. The CDR3 nucleotides read TGTGCCAGCTCACCGATCATGGGGGAGCTGTTTTTT.

The CDR3 loop reads CASSTGQYYGYTF. The CDR3 nucleotides are TGTGCCAGCAGCACGGGACAATACTATGGCTACACCTTC. The chain joins TRBV5-6 to TRBJ1-2, with a weak D call TRBD1 (6 bases). V was pared by 4 bases and J by 3 bases, with 10 bases between. Per the germline V gene, CDR1 is SGHDT and CDR2 is YYEEEE. The CDR3 spans 13 residues.

The CDR3 loop is CASSYPLARRAHSYNEQFF. CDR3 in DNA: TGTGCCAGCAGCTACCCGCTCGCCCGGAGAGCCCACTCCTACAATGAGCAGTTCTTC. The chain recombines TRBV7-2 with TRBJ2-1, with D hard to call. This CDR3 contains 19 residues. Per the germline V gene, CDR1 is SGHTA and CDR2 is FQGNSA. Trimming took 4 bases from V and 0 from J, leaving 22 bases between them.

This clonotype came up many times. The CDR3 region has the DNA TGTGCCAGCAGCTTAGACTCCGTAGCAGATACGCAGTATTTT. Its protein product is CASSLDSVADTQYF. The chain uses TRBV7-9 and TRBJ2-3; no definite D call. Germline V gene data show CDR1 as SEHNR and CDR2 as FQNEAQ (reference sequence). Trimming shortened V by 1 base and J by 4 bases, and 9 bases separated the two germline ends. This CDR3 contains 14 residues.

The J gene is TRBJ1-5, the V gene TRBV28, with D perhaps matching TRBD1 (6 bases). Germline CDR1 reads MDHEN; CDR2 reads SYDVKM. The CDR3 totals 15 residues. The germline V and J ends were trimmed by 6 bases and 1 base, with 13 bases remaining between them. The CDR3 is CASREAGASNQPQHF. CDR3 in DNA: TGTGCCAGCAGGGAGGCAGGGGCAAGCAATCAGCCCCAGCATTTT.

This clonotype was seen repeatedly, ten times or more. This sequence joins TRBV6-2 or TRBV6-3 and TRBJ1-1, with unresolved D. This CDR3 is 14 amino acids long. V lost 0 bases, J lost 4 bases, and 9 bases lay in between. Germline values: CDR1 MNHEY, CDR2 SVGEGT. The DNA for the CDR3 is TGTGCCAGCAGTTACTCGCCGGAGCGCACTGAAGCTTTCTTT. It translates to CASSYSPERTEAFF.

This clonotype was observed a few times. The gene calls are TRBV9 and TRBJ2-5, with 10 bases fitting TRBD2. Germline trimming cut 0 bases from V and 3 bases from J; bases unmatched to any gene: 5. The germline CDR1 and CDR2 sequences are SGDLS and YYNGEE. The CDR3 totals 16 residues. The CDR3 reads CASSVGSGRAKETQYF. The CDR3 DNA reads TGTGCCAGCAGCGTAGGAAGCGGGAGGGCCAAAGAGACCCAGTACTTC.

This clonotype was found a few times. This chain's CDR3 is CASSYSSQGAGELFF. CDR3 in DNA: TGTGCCAGCAGTTACTCGAGTCAGGGGGCCGGGGAGCTGTTTTTT. The chain couples TRBV6-5 to TRBJ2-2; TRBD1 matches at 7 bases. Germline V lookup: CDR1 MNHEY, CDR2 SVGAGI. The CDR3 runs to 15 residues. With V trimmed by 0 bases and J by 6 bases, 4 bases remained unmatched.

This clonotype was seen many times. The chain employs TRBV6-5 and TRBJ1-2, with D possibly being TRBD1 (5 bases). The CDR3 runs to 15 residues. V lost 0 bases to trimming and J lost 5 bases, with 13 bases between them. Germline V gives CDR1 MNHEY, CDR2 SVGAGI. The CDR3 region is CASSYSGRESYGYTF. The CDR3 DNA follows: TGTGCCAGCAGTTACTCGGGCAGGGAGAGTTATGGCTACACCTTC.

In this sample, this clonotype turned up a few times. The rearrangement uses TRBV9 and TRBJ2-7; 11 positions match TRBD2. V dropped 3 bases and J dropped 4; count of bases not matched to a gene: 6. The CDR3 covers 15 residues. Germline CDR1 SGDLS, CDR2 YYNGEE. The CDR3 here is CASSEGLAAPYEQYF. CDR3 sequence (DNA): TGTGCCAGCAGCGAGGGACTAGCGGCACCTTACGAGCAGTACTTC.

This clonotype has ten or more counts. CDR3 sequence reads: CASSTGTKIYNPQHF. The CDR3 DNA reads as TGTGCCAGCAGTACCGGGACGAAAATCTATAACCCCCAGCATTTT. J is TRBJ1-5 and V is TRBV6-1, with a weak D call TRBD1 (5 bases). Germline V lookup: CDR1 MNHNS, CDR2 SASEGT. Between the trimmed V and J ends, which lost 5 bases and 10 bases, there was a span of 21 bases. This CDR3 is built from 15 residues.

The genes are TRBV20-1 and TRBJ1-4, with 9 nucleotides matching TRBD1. The V and J ends lost 1 base and 3 bases, in that order; junction bases with no gene match: 12. Germline V CDR1 and CDR2: DFQATT, SNEGSKA (reference sequence). The CDR3 is 18 residues long. The CDR3 DNA reads TGCAGTGCTAGAGGCCCTGGGACAGGGCCCTCGTCTAATGAAAAACTGTTTTTT. Translation: CSARGPGTGPSSNEKLFF.

This clonotype showed up just a few times. The chain couples TRBV29-1 to TRBJ2-7; tentatively, D is TRBD1 (5 bases). The V and J ends lost 6 bases and 6 bases respectively, with 12 bases between them. Germline CDR1 is SQVTM and CDR2 is ANQGSEA. This CDR3 comprises 11 residues. The CDR3 here is CSVRVSLEQYF. The CDR3 DNA follows: TGCAGCGTCAGGGTTTCGCTCGAGCAGTACTTC.

The chain recombines TRBV14 with TRBJ2-1; D unresolved. Trimming cost V 4 bases and J 5 bases, with 9 bases left between them. CDR1 SGHDN and CDR2 FVKESK come from the germline V gene. CDR3 length: 13 residues. CDR3 in DNA: TGTGCCAGCAGCCCCCCCACCCACAATGAGCAGTTCTTC. This gives the protein CASSPPTHNEQFF.

Regarding this clonotype: A much larger clone differs from this one at a single base, so this may be a read error. The chain links TRBV12-3 or TRBV12-4 to TRBJ2-7, with D perhaps matching TRBD1 (6 bases). Deletions cut 2 bases from V and 2 bases from J, with 7 bases between. This CDR3 region has 13 residues. Written as DNA, the CDR3 is TGTGCCAGCAGTTTACAGGGGCCCTACGAGCAGTACTTC. Encoded protein: CASSLQGPYEQYF.

This clonotype was counted many times. This chain links TRBV6-2 or TRBV6-3 with TRBJ2-7; no clear D gene. Deletions cut 5 bases from V and 4 bases from J, with 21 bases between. This CDR3 spans 16 amino acids. The germline V gene has CDR1 MNHEY and CDR2 SVGEGT. CDR3 sequence: CASSQKRAGIRYEQYF. CDR3 DNA: TGTGCCAGCAGTCAGAAACGGGCCGGAATTAGGTACGAGCAGTACTTC.

This chain links TRBV12-5 with TRBJ2-6; perhaps TRBD1 as D (8 bases). V was shortened by 4 bases and J by 2 bases, with 18 bases between the two germline ends. The CDR3 contains 18 residues. Germline lookup yields CDR1 LGHNT and CDR2 FRNRAP. The CDR3 DNA reads as TGTGCTAGTGGTTCGACAGGGGAGGGGCACACTGGGGCCAACGTCCTGACTTTC. It is translated as CASGSTGEGHTGANVLTF.

The chain employs TRBV9 and TRBJ2-6; 10 nucleotides align to TRBD1. Trimming removed 3 bases from V and 3 bases from J; junction bases left unmatched: 6. CDR1 and CDR2 (germline): SGDLS, YYNGEE. The CDR3 covers 17 residues. The CDR3: CASSAGTGDFGANVLTF. The CDR3 region has the DNA TGTGCCAGCAGCGCCGGGACAGGGGACTTTGGGGCCAACGTCCTGACTTTC.

The sample holds a few counts of this clonotype. One base away lies a much larger clone, so this may be a sequencing read error. The V call is TRBV27, the J call TRBJ1-1; D is perhaps TRBD1 (6 bases). The CDR3 totals 13 residues. Trimming shortened V by 6 bases and J by 4 bases, and 12 bases separated the two germline ends. The germline V gene encodes CDR1 MNHEY and CDR2 SMNVEV (reference sequence). CDR3 sequence: CASRGTGSTEAFF. Written as DNA, the CDR3 is TGTGCCAGCAGGGGTACAGGGAGCACTGAAGCTTTCTTT.

This clonotype was detected only a few times. V is TRBV28 and J is TRBJ1-6; no clear D. The CDR3 runs 16 residues. The germline CDR1 and CDR2 sequences are MDHEN and SYDVKM. With 5 bases removed from V and 5 bases from J, the gap between germline ends came to 16 bases. CDR3 in amino acids: CASSLPLGLNNSPLHF. The CDR3 nucleotides read TGTGCCAGCAGTCTCCCGTTGGGGTTGAATAATTCACCCCTCCACTTT.

This clonotype has at least ten counts. V gene TRBV9 combines with J gene TRBJ2-5; TRBD2 agrees at 8 bases. CDR1 and CDR2 from the germline V gene are SGDLS and YYNGEE. The V gene end was trimmed by 0 bases and the J gene end by 4 bases; junction bases not matched to a gene: 5. This CDR3 spans 15 amino acids. CDR3 sequence: CASSVGGTSRETQYF. CDR3 DNA sequence: TGTGCCAGCAGCGTAGGCGGGACTAGTCGAGAGACCCAGTACTTC.

With respect to this clonotype: A much larger clone lies one base from this, so it may be a read error. The CDR3 ends on some other residue instead of the conserved phenylalanine or tryptophan, so this is likely a read error. The chain carries TRBV2 and TRBJ1-5; the D gene is possibly TRBD1 (6 bases). The germline V gene encodes CDR1 SNHLY and CDR2 FYNNEI. This CDR3 has 14 amino acids. Trimming cost V 6 bases and J 3 bases, with 12 bases left between them. The CDR3 spells CASSDPGANQPQHS. In nucleotides, the CDR3 is TGTGCCAGCAGCGACCCAGGGGCCAATCAGCCCCAGCATTCT.